Shown below are 3 T cell receptor beta chains from a single sample sequenced in a study of Tregs in tolerant kidney transplant recipients. Method: immunoSEQ multiplex PCR; TCRdb's copy keeps in-frame clones and lacks some. The table lists 45,000 to 55,000 clones. The sample was CD4+ T cells from blood, taken before the transplant. These receptor sequences come from a human donor who received a combined kidney and bone marrow transplant.

Turning to this clone: The DNA ends 3 residues before the CDR3 does, and the rest of the CDR3 is filled in from the germline J gene. The chain carries TRBV5-1 and TRBJ2-5; D is possibly TRBD1 (5 bases). The CDR3 covers 13 residues. The germline gives CDR1 SGHRS, CDR2 YFSETQ. Trimming cost V 4 bases and J 6 bases, with 13 bases left between them. CDR3: CASSNQGQKTQYF. The covered CDR3 bases are TGCGCCAGCAGCAATCAGGGTCAAAAGACC.

On this clone itself: The read ends 3 residues early relative to the CDR3; the germline J gene fills the gap. This chain uses TRBV5-1 with TRBJ2-5; maybe TRBD2 (6 bases). This CDR3 has 17 amino acids. The ends were cut back, 0 bases at V and 5 bases at J, with 20 bases in the middle. Looked up from germline, CDR1 is SGHRS and CDR2 is YFSETQ. CDR3 DNA (partial): TGCGCCAGCAGCTTGGGTCTTTCGGGACTCCATGACGAGACC. Its translation is CASSLGLSGLHDET. The entire CDR3 protein reads CASSLGLSGLHDETQYF.

On this clone itself: The read stops 3 residues short of the end of the CDR3; the missing end is completed from the germline J gene. This rearrangement joins TRBV6-1 to TRBJ1-2; TRBD1 matches 7 bases. Germline lookup yields CDR1 MNHNS and CDR2 SASEGT. The CDR3 covers 15 residues. The chain's CDR3 is CASSEAEQGEKGYTF. CDR3 DNA, as far as it was read: TGTGCCAGCAGTGAAGCGGAGCAGGGGGAAAAGGGC.